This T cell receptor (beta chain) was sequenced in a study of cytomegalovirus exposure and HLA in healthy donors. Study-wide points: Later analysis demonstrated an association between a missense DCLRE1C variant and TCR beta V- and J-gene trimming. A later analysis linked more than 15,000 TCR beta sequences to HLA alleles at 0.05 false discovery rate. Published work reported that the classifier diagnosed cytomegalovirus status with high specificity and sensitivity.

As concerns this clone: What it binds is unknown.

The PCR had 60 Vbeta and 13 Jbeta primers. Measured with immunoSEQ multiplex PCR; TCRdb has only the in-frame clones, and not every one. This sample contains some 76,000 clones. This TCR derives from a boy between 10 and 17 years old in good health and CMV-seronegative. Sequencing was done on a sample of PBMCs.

Written as DNA, the CDR3 is TGCGCCAGCAGCCCCAGAGACGAGCGGGGGACAGGGAGTCCAGATACGCAGTATTTT. It is translated as CASSPRDERGTGSPDTQYF. This chain uses TRBV4-1 with TRBJ2-3, with D perhaps TRBD1 (9 bases). Germline V lookup: CDR1 MGHRA, CDR2 YSYEKL. V shed 4 bases and J shed 4 bases, with 27 bases lying between them. The CDR3 loop spans 19 amino acids.